Below, 14 T cell receptor beta chains from the same sample are listed, as sequenced in a study of Ad26.COV2.S vaccination and SARS-CoV-2 variants. Sequenced by immunoSEQ multiplex PCR; TCRdb stores in-frame clones only, minus some. This table holds roughly 680,000 clones, approximately 88% found once. Treatment here: around 19 received Ad26.COV2.S at low or high dose, single or two shots; five or six received placebo; per-sample allocation not given. Sample collection was performed on day 63 after the first vaccine or placebo injection. Here the sequenced sample was peripheral blood, taken in a trial of Ad26.COV2.S vaccine versus placebo. The receptors derive from a person aged 18-60 years who received the Ad26.COV2.S COVID-19 vaccine or a placebo.

The J gene is TRBJ2-7, the V gene TRBV6-2 or TRBV6-3; D unresolved. The CDR3 sequence is 14 residues long. From germline, CDR1 is MNHEY and CDR2 SVGEGT. V gave up 5 bases and J gave up 1 base, with 12 bases separating them. CDR3 bases: TGTGCCAGCAGTAAGGGCGGCAGTTCCTACGAGCAGTACTTC. This encodes CASSKGGSSYEQYF.

The V and J genes are TRBV4-1 and TRBJ1-1; D remains unclear. This CDR3 region has 14 residues. CDR1 and CDR2 (germline): MGHRA, YSYEKL. V was trimmed by 3 bases and J by 10 bases, leaving 18 bases between them. The CDR3 coding sequence is TGCGCCAGCAGCCATCTCACCAGTCCGGATGGAGCTTTCTTT. Encoded protein: CASSHLTSPDGAFF.

The chain links TRBV6-5 to TRBJ2-7, with 10 bases aligning to TRBD1. Germline V CDR1 and CDR2: MNHEY, SVGAGI. The CDR3 has 14 amino acids. Trimming cost V 6 bases and J 5 bases; bases outside gene matches: 7. The CDR3 DNA follows: TGTGCCAGCAGCGAGACAGGGGGCGGGAACGAGCAGTACTTC. Its translation is CASSETGGGNEQYF.

Written as DNA, the CDR3 is TGTGCCAGCTCAAGGACAGGATCGGACACTGAAGCTTTCTTT. It codes for CASSRTGSDTEAFF. The chain couples TRBV18 to TRBJ1-1, with 7 bases matching TRBD1. V was clipped by 5 bases and J by 3 bases; unmatched bases: 6. This CDR3 has 14 residues. CDR1 is KGHSH and CDR2 is LQKENI in the germline V gene. Full variable domain (outside the CDR3, taken from reference TRBV18 and TRBJ1-1): NAGVMQNPRHLVRRRGQEARLRCSPMKGHSHVYWYRQLPEEGLKFMVYLQKENIIDESGMPKERFSAEFPKEGPSILRIQQVVRGDSAAYFCASSRTGSDTEAFFGQGTRLTVV.

The CDR3 loop reads CASSLSGGLQETQYF. CDR3 DNA: TGTGCCAGCAGCTTAAGCGGGGGCCTCCAAGAGACCCAGTACTTC. This chain uses TRBV5-4 with TRBJ2-5; 8 positions agree with TRBD2. Germline V gene sequence: CDR1 SGHNT, CDR2 YYREEE (reference sequence). V lost 2 bases and J lost 1; bases outside the gene matches: 4. The CDR3 has 15 residues.

This clone was detected many times. The gene calls are TRBV29-1 and TRBJ1-3, with D uncertain. Germline V CDR1 and CDR2: SQVTM, ANQGSEA. The CDR3 has 13 residues. Trimming removed 6 bases at V and 6 bases at J, with 15 bases between. The CDR3 region is CSVETRESNTIYF. The CDR3 DNA is TGCAGCGTCGAAACTCGGGAGTCAAACACCATATATTTT.

The chain carries TRBV6-6 and TRBJ1-3; 7 nucleotides match TRBD1. V was clipped by 4 bases and J by 0 bases; unmatched bases: 3. The CDR3 spans 15 residues. CDR1 is MNHNY and CDR2 is SVGAGI in the germline V gene (reference sequence). CDR3 in amino acids: CASSWDRPSGNTIYF. The CDR3 DNA follows: TGTGCCAGCAGTTGGGACAGACCCTCTGGAAACACCATATATTTT.

This sequence joins TRBV3-1 (or the pseudogene TRBV3-2) and TRBJ2-1, with a possible D match to TRBD2 (5 bases). Germline V gives CDR1 LGHDT, CDR2 YNNKEL (reference sequence). V was clipped by 4 bases and J by 2 bases, with 18 bases between them. This CDR3 region has 17 residues. The CDR3 nucleotides are TGTGCCAGCAGCCCTAGGCCCGGACTCAACCCCTACAATGAGCAGTTCTTC. Translation gives CASSPRPGLNPYNEQFF.

This clone was counted a few times. The chain combines TRBV29-1 with TRBJ2-7; D unresolved. This CDR3 comprises 11 residues. CDR1 and CDR2 from the germline V gene are SQVTM and ANQGSEA. V was shortened by 1 base and J by 9 bases, with 10 bases between the two germline ends. The CDR3 loop reads CSVEAADVQYF. DNA of the CDR3: TGCAGCGTTGAAGCTGCCGATGTGCAGTACTTC.

The chain is built from TRBV24-1 and TRBJ1-1; TRBD1 matches at 8 bases. CDR1 is KGHDR and CDR2 is SFDVKD in the germline V gene. The CDR3 totals 16 residues. V was pared by 4 bases and J by 3 bases, with 9 bases of the junction left unmatched. As DNA, the CDR3 is TGTGCCACCAGTGAAGGACAGGGCAATAACTACACTGAAGCTTTCTTT. Protein: CATSEGQGNNYTEAFF.

The chain uses TRBV29-1 and TRBJ2-1; the match to TRBD2 covers 10 bases. Unmatched junction bases numbered 6, after V lost 6 bases and J lost 4 bases. The germline V gene has CDR1 SQVTM and CDR2 ANQGSEA. The length of the CDR3 is 14 residues. The CDR3 DNA reads as TGCAGCGTCTTAAGCGGGAGGGGATACAATGAGCAGTTCTTC. Translation gives CSVLSGRGYNEQFF.

The genes are TRBV6-1 and TRBJ1-5; no clear D gene. Trimming cost V 3 bases and J 6 bases, with 9 bases left between them. Germline V lookup: CDR1 MNHNS, CDR2 SASEGT. This CDR3 comprises 13 residues. This chain's CDR3 is CASSESGLQPQHF. DNA of the CDR3: TGTGCCAGCAGTGAGTCAGGACTTCAGCCCCAGCATTTT.

V is TRBV2 and J is TRBJ1-6, with unresolved D. The CDR3 totals 14 residues. Germline loops: CDR1 SNHLY, CDR2 FYNNEI. Trimming took 3 bases from V and 7 from J, leaving 10 bases between them. The CDR3 here is CASSDLDQNSPLHF. The CDR3, as DNA: TGTGCCAGCAGTGATCTGGACCAAAATTCACCCCTCCACTTT.

The chain uses TRBV7-6 and TRBJ2-2; 7 positions agree with TRBD1. The CDR3 is 16 amino acids. Germline lookup yields CDR1 SGHVS and CDR2 FNYEAQ. V shed 5 bases, J shed 2 bases, and the junction held 8 bases outside the gene matches. The CDR3 DNA reads TGTGCCAGCAGCAACCGGGACAGCAAAAACACCGGGGAGCTGTTTTTT. Its translation: CASSNRDSKNTGELFF. The full variable domain, rest sourced from reference TRBV7-6 and TRBJ2-2, is GAGVSQSPRYKVTKRGQDVALRCDPISGHVSLYWYRQALGQGPEFLTYFNYEAQQDKSGLPNDRFSAERPEGSISTLTIQRTEQRDSAMYRCASSNRDSKNTGELFFGEGSRLTVL.